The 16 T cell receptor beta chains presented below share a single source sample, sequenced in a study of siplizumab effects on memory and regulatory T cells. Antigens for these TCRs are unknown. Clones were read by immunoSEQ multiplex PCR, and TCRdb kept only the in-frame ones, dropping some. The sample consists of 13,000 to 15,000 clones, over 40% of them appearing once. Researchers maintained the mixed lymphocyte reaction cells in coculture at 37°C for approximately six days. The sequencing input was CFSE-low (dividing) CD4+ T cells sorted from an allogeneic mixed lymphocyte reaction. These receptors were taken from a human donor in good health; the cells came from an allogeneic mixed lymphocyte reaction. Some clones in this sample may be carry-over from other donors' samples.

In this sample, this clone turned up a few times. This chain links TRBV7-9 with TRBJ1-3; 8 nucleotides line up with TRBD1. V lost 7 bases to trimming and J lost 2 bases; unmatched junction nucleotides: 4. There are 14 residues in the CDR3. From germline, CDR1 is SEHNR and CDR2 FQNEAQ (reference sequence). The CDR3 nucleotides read TGTGCCAGCAACCCAGGGGGCCCTGGAAACACCATATATTTT. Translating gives CASNPGGPGNTIYF. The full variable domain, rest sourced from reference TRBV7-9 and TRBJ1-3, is DTGVSQNPRHKITKRGQNVTFRCDPISEHNRLYWYRQTLGQGPEFLTYFQNEAQLEKSRLLSDRFSAERPKGSFSTLEIQRTEQGDSAMYLCASNPGGPGNTIYFGEGSWLTVV.

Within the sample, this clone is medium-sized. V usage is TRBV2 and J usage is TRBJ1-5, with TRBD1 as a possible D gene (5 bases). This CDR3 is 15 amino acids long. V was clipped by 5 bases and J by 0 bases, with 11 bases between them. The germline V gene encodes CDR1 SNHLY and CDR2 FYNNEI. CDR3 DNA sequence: TGTGCCAGCAGTACGGGACTGTATAGCAATCAGCCCCAGCATTTT. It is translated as CASSTGLYSNQPQHF.

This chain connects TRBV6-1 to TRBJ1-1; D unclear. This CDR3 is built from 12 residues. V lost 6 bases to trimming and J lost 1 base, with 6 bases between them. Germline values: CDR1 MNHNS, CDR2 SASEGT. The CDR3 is CASRIANTEAFF. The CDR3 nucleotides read TGTGCCAGCAGAATAGCGAACACTGAAGCTTTCTTT.

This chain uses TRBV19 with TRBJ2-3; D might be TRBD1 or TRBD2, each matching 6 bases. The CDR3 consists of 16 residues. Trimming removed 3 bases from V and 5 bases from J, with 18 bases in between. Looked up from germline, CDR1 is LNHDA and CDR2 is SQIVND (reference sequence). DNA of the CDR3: TGTGCCAGTAGTATCACCCGGGGGCGCCGGATAGATACGCAGTATTTT. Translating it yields CASSITRGRRIDTQYF.

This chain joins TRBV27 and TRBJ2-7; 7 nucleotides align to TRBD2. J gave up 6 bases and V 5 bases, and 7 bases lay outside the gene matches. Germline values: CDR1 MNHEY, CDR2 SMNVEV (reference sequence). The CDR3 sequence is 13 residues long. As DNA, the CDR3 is TGTGCCAGCAGTCCCCGGGAGGTACTCGAGCAGTACTTC. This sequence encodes CASSPREVLEQYF.

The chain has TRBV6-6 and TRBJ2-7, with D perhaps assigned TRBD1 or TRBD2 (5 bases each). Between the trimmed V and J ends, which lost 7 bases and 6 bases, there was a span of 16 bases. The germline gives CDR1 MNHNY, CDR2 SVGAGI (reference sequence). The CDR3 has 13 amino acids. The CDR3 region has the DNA TGTGCCAGCAAGGAGAGGGGATTAGGCGAGCAGTACTTC. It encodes CASKERGLGEQYF.

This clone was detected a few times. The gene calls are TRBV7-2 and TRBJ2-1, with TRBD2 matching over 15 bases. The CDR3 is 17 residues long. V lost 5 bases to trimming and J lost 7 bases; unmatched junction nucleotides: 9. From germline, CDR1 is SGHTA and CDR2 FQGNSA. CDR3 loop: CASSIEGTSGRLNEQFF. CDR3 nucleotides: TGTGCCAGCAGCATCGAAGGGACTAGCGGGAGGTTAAATGAGCAGTTCTTC.

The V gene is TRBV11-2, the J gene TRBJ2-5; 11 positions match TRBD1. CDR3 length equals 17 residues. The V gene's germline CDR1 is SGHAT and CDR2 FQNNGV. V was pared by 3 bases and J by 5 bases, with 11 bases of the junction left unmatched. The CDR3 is CASSLAGTGGLEETQYF. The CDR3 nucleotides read TGTGCCAGCAGCTTGGCAGGGACAGGGGGTTTGGAGGAGACCCAGTACTTC.

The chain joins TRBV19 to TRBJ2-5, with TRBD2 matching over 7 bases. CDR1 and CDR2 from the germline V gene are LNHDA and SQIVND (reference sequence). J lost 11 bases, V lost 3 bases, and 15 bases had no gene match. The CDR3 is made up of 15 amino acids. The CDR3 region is CASSIGRGRLVEQYF. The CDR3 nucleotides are TGTGCCAGTAGTATTGGGAGGGGCCGGCTGGTAGAGCAGTACTTC.

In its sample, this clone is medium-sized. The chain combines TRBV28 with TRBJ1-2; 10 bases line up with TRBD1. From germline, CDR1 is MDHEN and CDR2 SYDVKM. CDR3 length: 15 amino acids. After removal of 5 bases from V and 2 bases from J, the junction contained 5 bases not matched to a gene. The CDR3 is CASSPSGQGNYGYTF. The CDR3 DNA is TGTGCCAGCAGTCCCTCGGGACAGGGGAACTATGGCTACACCTTC.

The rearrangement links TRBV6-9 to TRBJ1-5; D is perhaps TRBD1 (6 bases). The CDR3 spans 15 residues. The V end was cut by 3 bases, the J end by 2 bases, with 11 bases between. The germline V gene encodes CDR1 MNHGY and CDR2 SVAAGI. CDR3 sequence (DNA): TGTGCCAGCAGTTACTTGGGGGCAGGCAATCAGCCCCAGCATTTT. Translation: CASSYLGAGNQPQHF.

The CDR3 DNA sequence: TGTGCCAGCGATACGTGGGGGTCAAGCTACGAGCAGTACTTC. The encoded protein is CASDTWGSSYEQYF. The V call is TRBV28, the J call TRBJ2-7; D may be TRBD1 or TRBD2 (5 bases each). Germline-derived CDR1 and CDR2 are MDHEN and SYDVKM. The CDR3 is 14 residues long. Trimming stripped 8 bases from V and 3 bases from J, with 17 bases between.

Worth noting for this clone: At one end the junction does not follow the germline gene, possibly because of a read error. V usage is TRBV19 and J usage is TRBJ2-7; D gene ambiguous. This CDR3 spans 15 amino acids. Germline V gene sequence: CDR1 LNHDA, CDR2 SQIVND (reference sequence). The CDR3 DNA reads TGTGCCAGTAGTATTAATGGCTTAGACTCCCACGAGCAGTACTTC. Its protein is CASSINGLDSHEQYF.

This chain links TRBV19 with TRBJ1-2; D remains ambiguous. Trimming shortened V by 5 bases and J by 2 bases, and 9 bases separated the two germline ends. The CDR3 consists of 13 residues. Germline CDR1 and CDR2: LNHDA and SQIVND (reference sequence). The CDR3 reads CASSSNGNYGYTF. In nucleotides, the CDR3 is TGTGCCAGTAGTTCCAACGGAAACTATGGCTACACCTTC.

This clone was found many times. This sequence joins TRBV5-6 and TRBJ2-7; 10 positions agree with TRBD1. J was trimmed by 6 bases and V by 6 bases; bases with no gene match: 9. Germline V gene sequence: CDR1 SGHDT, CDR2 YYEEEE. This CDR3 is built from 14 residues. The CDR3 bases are TGTGCCAGCATTAGAACCGGGACAGGGGTCGAGCAGTACTTC. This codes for CASIRTGTGVEQYF.

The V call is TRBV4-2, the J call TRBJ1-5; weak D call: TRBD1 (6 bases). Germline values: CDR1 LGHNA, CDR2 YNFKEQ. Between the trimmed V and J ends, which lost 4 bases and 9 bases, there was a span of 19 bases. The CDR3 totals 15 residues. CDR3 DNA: TGTGCCAGCAGCCCCTCGGGGACATCTCGGGGGCCCCAGCATTTT. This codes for CASSPSGTSRGPQHF.